This T cell receptor beta chain stems from a study of T cells expressing NK-cell markers. Study results and caveats: Also leading the CD3+CD56-NKG2C+ fraction in several donors were these clonotypes.

Worth noting for this clonotype: The target antigen is unknown.

The CDR3 spans 15 residues. From germline, CDR1 is MDHEN and CDR2 SYDVKM. Beta-chain TCR cDNA was generated via 5'RACE template switching with UMIs. TCRdb reworked the 5' RACE reads into one entry per CDR3 protein, no DNA. The repertoire table contains approximately 150,000 distinct CDR3 sequences. Input material: blood T cells: a sorted CD56 or NKG2C T cell subset, CD4+ or CD8+ T cells, or bulk PBMC T cells (not recorded which). V is TRBV28 and J is TRBJ2-7. This clonotype originated in a woman aged 18 to 75 in good health. CDR3 in amino acids: CASSLSGGNSYEQYF.